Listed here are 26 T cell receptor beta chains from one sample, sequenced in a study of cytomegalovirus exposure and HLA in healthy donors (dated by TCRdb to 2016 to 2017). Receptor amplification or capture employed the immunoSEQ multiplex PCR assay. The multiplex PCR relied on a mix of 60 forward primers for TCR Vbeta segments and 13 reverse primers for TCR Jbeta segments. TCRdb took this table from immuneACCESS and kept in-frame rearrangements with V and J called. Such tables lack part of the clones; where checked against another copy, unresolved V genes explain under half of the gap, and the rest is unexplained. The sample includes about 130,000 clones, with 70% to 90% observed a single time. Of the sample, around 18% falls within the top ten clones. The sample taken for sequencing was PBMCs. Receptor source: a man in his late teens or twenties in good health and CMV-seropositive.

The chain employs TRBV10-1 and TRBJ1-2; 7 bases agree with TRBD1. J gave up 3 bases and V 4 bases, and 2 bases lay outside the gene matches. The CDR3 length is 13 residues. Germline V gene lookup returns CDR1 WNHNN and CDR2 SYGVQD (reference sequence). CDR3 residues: CASSAQGDYGYTF. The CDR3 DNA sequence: TGCGCCAGCAGTGCGCAGGGGGACTATGGCTACACCTTC.

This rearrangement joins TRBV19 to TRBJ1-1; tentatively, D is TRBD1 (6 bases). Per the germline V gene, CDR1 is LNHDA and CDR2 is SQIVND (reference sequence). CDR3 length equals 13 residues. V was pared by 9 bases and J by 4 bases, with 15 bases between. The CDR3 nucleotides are TGTGCCAGCGTACAGGGCCTGAGCACTGAAGCTTTCTTT. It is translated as CASVQGLSTEAFF.

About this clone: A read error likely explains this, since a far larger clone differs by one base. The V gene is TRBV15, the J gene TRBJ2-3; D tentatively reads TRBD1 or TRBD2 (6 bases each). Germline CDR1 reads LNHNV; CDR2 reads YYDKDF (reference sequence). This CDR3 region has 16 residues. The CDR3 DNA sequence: TGTGCCGCCAGCGGAGGGCCGGGACAATTCACAGATACGCAGTATTTT. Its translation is CAASGGPGQFTDTQYF. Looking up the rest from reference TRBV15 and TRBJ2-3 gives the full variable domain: DAMVIQNPRYQVTQFGKPVTLSCSQTLNHNVMYWYQQKSSQAPKLLFHYYDKDFNNEADTPDNFQSRRPNTSFCFLDIRSPGLGDTAMYLCAASGGPGQFTDTQYFGPGTRLTVL.

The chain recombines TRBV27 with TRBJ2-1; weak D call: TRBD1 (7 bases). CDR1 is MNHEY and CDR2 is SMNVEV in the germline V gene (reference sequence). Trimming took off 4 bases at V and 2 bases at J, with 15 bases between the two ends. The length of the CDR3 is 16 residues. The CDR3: CASSWGAGQTYNEQFF. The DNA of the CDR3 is TGTGCCAGCAGTTGGGGGGCGGGACAGACCTACAATGAGCAGTTCTTC.

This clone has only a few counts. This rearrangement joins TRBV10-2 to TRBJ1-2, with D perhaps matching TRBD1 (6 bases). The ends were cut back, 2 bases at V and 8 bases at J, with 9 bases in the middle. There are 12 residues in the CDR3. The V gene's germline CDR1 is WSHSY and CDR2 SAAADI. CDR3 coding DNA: TGCGCCAGCAGTGAGGTCCAGGGGGGCTACACCTTC. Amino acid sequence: CASSEVQGGYTF.

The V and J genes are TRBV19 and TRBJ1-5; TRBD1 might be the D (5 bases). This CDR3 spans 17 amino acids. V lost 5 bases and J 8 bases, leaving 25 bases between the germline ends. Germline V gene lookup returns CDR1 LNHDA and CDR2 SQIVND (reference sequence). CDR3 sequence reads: CASSARGDGSTRKPQHF. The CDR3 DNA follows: TGTGCCAGTAGTGCCCGGGGGGACGGCTCGACTAGGAAGCCCCAGCATTTT.

CDR3 coding DNA: TGTGCCAGCAGTGAATGGGCCGAGCAGTACTTC. Its protein product is CASSEWAEQYF. V and J are TRBV2 and TRBJ2-7, with D unresolved. The CDR3 loop spans 11 amino acids. The V and J ends lost 2 bases and 6 bases respectively, with 5 bases between them. Germline V gives CDR1 SNHLY, CDR2 FYNNEI. The full variable domain, with the rest looked up from reference TRBV2 and TRBJ2-7, is EPEVTQTPSHQVTQMGQEVILRCVPISNHLYFYWYRQILGQKVEFLVSFYNNEISEKSEIFDDQFSVERPDGSNFTLKIRSTKLEDSAMYFCASSEWAEQYFGPGTRLTVT.

The CDR3 coding sequence is TGTGCCAGCAGCTCTCCCGGGACAGAACAAGAGACCCAGTACTTC. It codes for CASSSPGTEQETQYF. The J gene is TRBJ2-5, the V gene TRBV5-4; the match to TRBD1 covers 7 bases. CDR3 size: 15 residues. The V gene's germline CDR1 is SGHNT and CDR2 YYREEE (reference sequence). V dropped 3 bases and J dropped 2; count of bases not matched to a gene: 7.

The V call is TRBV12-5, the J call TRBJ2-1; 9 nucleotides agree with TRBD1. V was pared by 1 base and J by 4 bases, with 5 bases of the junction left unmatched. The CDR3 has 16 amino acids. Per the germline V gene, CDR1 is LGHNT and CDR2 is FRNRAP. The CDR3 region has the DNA TGTGCTAGTGGTTTGGACCGGGACAGGGTTTACAATGAGCAGTTCTTC. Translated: CASGLDRDRVYNEQFF.

CDR3 sequence reads: CASSYTGGADYGYTF. CDR3 sequence (DNA): TGCGCCAGCAGCTATACAGGGGGCGCTGACTATGGCTACACCTTC. The chain is built from TRBV5-1 and TRBJ1-2; 9 bases fit TRBD1. Per the germline V gene, CDR1 is SGHRS and CDR2 is YFSETQ. V lost 3 bases, J lost 3 bases, and 6 bases stayed unmatched. This CDR3 is built from 15 residues.

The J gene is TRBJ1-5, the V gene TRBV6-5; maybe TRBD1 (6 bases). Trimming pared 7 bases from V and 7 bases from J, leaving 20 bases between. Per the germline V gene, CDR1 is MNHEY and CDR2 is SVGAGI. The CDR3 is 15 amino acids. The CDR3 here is CASTSPAGVEQPQHF. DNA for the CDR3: TGTGCCAGCACCTCCCCCGCAGGGGTGGAACAGCCCCAGCATTTT.

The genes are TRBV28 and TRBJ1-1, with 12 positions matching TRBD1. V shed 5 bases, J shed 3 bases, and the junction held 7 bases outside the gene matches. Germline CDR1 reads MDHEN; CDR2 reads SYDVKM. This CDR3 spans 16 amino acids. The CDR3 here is CASSPGDRGLYTEAFF. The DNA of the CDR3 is TGTGCCAGCAGTCCGGGGGACAGGGGGCTTTACACTGAAGCTTTCTTT.

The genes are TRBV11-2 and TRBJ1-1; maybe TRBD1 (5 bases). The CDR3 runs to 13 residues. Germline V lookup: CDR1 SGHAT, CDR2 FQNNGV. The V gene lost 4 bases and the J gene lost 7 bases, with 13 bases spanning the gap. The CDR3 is CASSSEKQVEAFF. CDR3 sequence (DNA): TGTGCCAGCAGCTCCGAGAAACAGGTTGAAGCTTTCTTT.

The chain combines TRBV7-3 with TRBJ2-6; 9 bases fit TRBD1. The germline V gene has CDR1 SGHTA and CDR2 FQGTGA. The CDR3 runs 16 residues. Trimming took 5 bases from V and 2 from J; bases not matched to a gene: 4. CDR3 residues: CASSLTGGAGANVLTF. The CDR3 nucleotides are TGTGCCAGCAGCCTGACAGGGGGTGCTGGGGCCAACGTCCTGACTTTC. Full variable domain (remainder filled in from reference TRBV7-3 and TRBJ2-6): GAGVSQTPSNKVTEKGKYVELRCDPISGHTALYWYRQSLGQGPEFLIYFQGTGAADDSGLPNDRFFAVRPEGSVSTLKIQRTERGDSAVYLCASSLTGGAGANVLTFGAGSRLTVL.

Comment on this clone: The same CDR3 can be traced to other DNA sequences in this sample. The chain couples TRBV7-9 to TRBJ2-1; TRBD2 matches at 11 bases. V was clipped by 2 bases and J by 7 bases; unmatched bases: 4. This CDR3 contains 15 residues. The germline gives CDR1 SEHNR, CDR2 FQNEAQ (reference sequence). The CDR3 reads CASSLLAGGLNEQFF. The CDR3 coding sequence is TGTGCCAGCAGCTTATTAGCGGGGGGGCTTAATGAGCAGTTCTTC.

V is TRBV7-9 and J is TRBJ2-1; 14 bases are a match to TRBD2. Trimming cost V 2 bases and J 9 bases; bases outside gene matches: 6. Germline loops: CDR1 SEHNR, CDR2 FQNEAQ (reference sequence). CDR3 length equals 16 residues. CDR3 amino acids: CASSLSGGTSGGEQFF. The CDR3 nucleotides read TGTGCCAGCAGCTTATCAGGGGGGACTAGCGGGGGTGAGCAGTTCTTC.

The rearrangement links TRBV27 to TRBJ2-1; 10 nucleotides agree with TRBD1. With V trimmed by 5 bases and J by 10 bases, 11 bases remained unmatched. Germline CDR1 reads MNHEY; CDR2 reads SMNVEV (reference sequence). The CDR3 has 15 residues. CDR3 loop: CASSPSSTGGGEQFF. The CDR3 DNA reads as TGTGCCAGCAGTCCCTCCTCGACAGGGGGCGGAGAGCAGTTCTTC.

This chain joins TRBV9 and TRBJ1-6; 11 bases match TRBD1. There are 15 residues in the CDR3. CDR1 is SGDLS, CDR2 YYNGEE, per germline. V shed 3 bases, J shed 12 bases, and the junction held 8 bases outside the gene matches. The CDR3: CASSEGQGELRPLHF. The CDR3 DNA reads TGTGCCAGCAGCGAGGGACAGGGGGAGCTTAGACCCCTCCACTTT.

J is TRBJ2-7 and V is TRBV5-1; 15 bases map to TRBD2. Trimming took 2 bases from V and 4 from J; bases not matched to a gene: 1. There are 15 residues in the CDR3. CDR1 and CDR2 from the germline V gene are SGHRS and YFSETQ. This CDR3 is CASSFGTSGGYEQYF. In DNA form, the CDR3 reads TGCGCCAGCAGCTTCGGGACTAGCGGGGGGTACGAGCAGTACTTC.

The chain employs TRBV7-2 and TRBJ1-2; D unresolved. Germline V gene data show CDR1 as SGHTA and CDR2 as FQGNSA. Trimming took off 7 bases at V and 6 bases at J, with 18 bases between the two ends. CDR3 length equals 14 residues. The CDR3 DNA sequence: TGTGCCAGCATCCCGGGAGGGTCGGTAAATGGCTACACCTTC. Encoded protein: CASIPGGSVNGYTF.

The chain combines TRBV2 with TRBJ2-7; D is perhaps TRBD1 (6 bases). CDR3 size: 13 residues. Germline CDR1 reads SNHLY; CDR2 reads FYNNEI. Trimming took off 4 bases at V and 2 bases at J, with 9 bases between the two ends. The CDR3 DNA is TGTGCCAGCAGTGCGGGACACCCCTACGAGCAGTACTTC. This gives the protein CASSAGHPYEQYF.

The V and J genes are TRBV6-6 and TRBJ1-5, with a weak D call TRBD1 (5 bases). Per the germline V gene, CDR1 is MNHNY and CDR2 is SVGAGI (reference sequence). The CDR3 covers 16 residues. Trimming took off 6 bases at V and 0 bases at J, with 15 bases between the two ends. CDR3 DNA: TGTGCCAGCAGGACCCGACAGCTATTTAGCAATCAGCCCCAGCATTTT. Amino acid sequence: CASRTRQLFSNQPQHF.

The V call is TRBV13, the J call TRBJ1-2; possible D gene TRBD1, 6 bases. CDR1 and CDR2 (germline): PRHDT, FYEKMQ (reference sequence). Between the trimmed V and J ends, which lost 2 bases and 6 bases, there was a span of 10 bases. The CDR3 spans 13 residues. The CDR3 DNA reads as TGTGCCAGCAGCTTACTAGGGGGTGATGGCTACACCTTC. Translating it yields CASSLLGGDGYTF.

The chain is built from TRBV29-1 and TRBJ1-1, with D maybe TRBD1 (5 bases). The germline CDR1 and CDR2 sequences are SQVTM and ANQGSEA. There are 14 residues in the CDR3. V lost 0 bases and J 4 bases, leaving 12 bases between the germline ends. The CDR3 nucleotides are TGCAGCGTTGAAGACCGGGGGTCGGGCACTGAAGCTTTCTTT. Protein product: CSVEDRGSGTEAFF.

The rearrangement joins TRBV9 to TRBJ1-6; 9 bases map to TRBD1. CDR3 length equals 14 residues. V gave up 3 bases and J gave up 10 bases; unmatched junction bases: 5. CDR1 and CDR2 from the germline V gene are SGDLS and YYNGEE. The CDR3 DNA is TGTGCCAGCAGCGATGGGACAGGGAAATCACCCCTCCACTTT. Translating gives CASSDGTGKSPLHF.

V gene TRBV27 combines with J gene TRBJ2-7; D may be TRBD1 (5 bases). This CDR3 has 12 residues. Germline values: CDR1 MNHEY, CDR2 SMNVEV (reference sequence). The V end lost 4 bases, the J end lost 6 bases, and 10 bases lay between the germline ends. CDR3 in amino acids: CASSSIGVEQYF. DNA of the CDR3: TGTGCCAGCAGTTCGATAGGGGTCGAGCAGTACTTC.